A single sample is the source of the 6 T cell receptor beta chains below, sequenced in a study of radiation and T cells in renal cell carcinoma. Specified time point: blood 4 weeks post-SBRT, at nephrectomy. Noted treatment: 15 Gy SBRT to primary tumor, nephrectomy 4 weeks later. Sequencing was performed with immunoSEQ multiplex PCR; in TCRdb, only in-frame clones are kept and a portion is missing. The table has around 140,000 clones, around 88% seen once. Sequencing was performed on blood, taken from a patient whose treatment included radiotherapy and nephrectomy. The receptors were gathered from a woman aged 45-59 years with renal cell carcinoma.

V and J are TRBV2 and TRBJ2-7; D not resolved. Trimming removed 2 bases at V and 3 bases at J, with 8 bases between. Germline V gene lookup returns CDR1 SNHLY and CDR2 FYNNEI. The CDR3 sequence is 13 residues long. CDR3 residues: CASSEILGYEQYF. The CDR3 bases are TGTGCCAGCAGTGAAATTTTGGGCTACGAGCAGTACTTC.

This clone was found many times. V gene TRBV11-2 combines with J gene TRBJ2-1, with D maybe TRBD2 (6 bases). Germline CDR1 SGHAT, CDR2 FQNNGV. The CDR3 has 12 amino acids. The V and J ends lost 4 bases and 8 bases respectively, with 9 bases between them. CDR3 nucleotide sequence: TGTGCCAGCAGCTCCTGGGGGGATGAGCAGTTCTTC. Residues: CASSSWGDEQFF.

This sequence joins TRBV30 and TRBJ1-6; a possible D gene is TRBD1 (5 bases). The germline V gene encodes CDR1 GTSNPN and CDR2 SVGIG (reference sequence). The CDR3 runs 15 residues. Trimming pared 3 bases from V and 5 bases from J, leaving 14 bases between. CDR3 region: CAWRYGGYDNSPLHF. The CDR3 DNA reads as TGTGCCTGGAGGTACGGGGGATATGATAATTCACCCCTCCACTTT. Supplemented by reference TRBV30 and TRBJ1-6, the full variable domain reads SQTIHQWPATLVQPVGSPLSLECTVEGTSNPNLYWYRQAAGRGLQLLFYSVGIGQISSEVPQNLSASRPQDRQFILSSKKLLLSDSGFYLCAWRYGGYDNSPLHFGNGTRLTVT.

The rearrangement uses TRBV9 and TRBJ2-1; TRBD2 matches 10 bases. In germline, CDR1 is SGDLS, CDR2 YYNGEE. The J segment lost 2 bases and the V segment lost 0 bases, leaving 5 bases of the junction unmatched. The CDR3 extends over 17 amino acids. DNA for the CDR3: TGTGCCAGCAGCGTAGGAGGCCTAGCGGGGGCCTACAATGAGCAGTTCTTC. It specifies CASSVGGLAGAYNEQFF.

J is TRBJ1-1 and V is TRBV18, with D hard to call. Trimming took off 5 bases at V and 4 bases at J, with 11 bases between the two ends. The CDR3 spans 13 residues. In germline, CDR1 is KGHSH, CDR2 LQKENI. CDR3 sequence reads: CASSEGIFTEAFF. For the CDR3, the DNA is TGTGCCAGCTCAGAAGGAATTTTCACTGAAGCTTTCTTT.

The V gene is TRBV27, the J gene TRBJ1-2; possible D gene TRBD1, 5 bases. Germline V CDR1 and CDR2: MNHEY, SMNVEV (reference sequence). Between the trimmed V and J ends, which lost 5 bases and 7 bases, there was a span of 17 bases. The CDR3 covers 14 residues. The CDR3 region is CASSPTHSGFGYTF. Here the CDR3 DNA reads TGTGCCAGCAGTCCCACCCACTCAGGGTTTGGCTACACCTTC.